The clone carrying this T cell receptor (beta chain) was detected many times. Its antigen is undetermined. The data were taken from a study of CD8 T cells in ankylosing spondylitis. The study's findings and limits: Enrichment of disease-linked clones was reportedly significant in matched ankylosing spondylitis synovial fluid.

CDR1 and CDR2 from the germline V gene are SGHRS and YFSETQ. CDR3 length equals 18 residues. V was shortened by 6 bases and J by 0 bases, with 19 bases between the two germline ends. A quantitative 5'-RACE method, one with molecular barcodes, was used to make TCR beta libraries. TCRdb processed the 5' RACE reads anew with MiXCR; each CDR3 protein has one entry. The sample lists over 100,000 distinct CDR3 sequences, around 7% occurring once. This rearrangement joins TRBV5-1 to TRBJ2-6; tentatively, D is TRBD1 (6 bases). Input material: blood, either unsorted or a sorted T cell fraction (not recorded which). The TCR sequence derives from a male donor with ankylosing spondylitis or in good health (not recorded which). This chain's CDR3 is CASNNPGQGGSGANVLTF. The CDR3 DNA reads as TGCGCCAGCAATAATCCGGGACAAGGGGGCTCTGGGGCCAACGTCCTGACTTTC.